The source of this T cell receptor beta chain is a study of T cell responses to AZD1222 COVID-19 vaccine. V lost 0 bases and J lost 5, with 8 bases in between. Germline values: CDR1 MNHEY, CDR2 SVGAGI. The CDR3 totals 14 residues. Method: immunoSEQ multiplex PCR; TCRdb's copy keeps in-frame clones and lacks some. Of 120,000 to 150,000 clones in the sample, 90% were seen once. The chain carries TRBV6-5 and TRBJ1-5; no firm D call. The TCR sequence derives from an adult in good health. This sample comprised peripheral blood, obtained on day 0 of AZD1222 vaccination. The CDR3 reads CASSYSGGHQPQHF. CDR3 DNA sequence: TGTGCCAGCAGTTACTCGGGTGGGCATCAGCCCCAGCATTTT.